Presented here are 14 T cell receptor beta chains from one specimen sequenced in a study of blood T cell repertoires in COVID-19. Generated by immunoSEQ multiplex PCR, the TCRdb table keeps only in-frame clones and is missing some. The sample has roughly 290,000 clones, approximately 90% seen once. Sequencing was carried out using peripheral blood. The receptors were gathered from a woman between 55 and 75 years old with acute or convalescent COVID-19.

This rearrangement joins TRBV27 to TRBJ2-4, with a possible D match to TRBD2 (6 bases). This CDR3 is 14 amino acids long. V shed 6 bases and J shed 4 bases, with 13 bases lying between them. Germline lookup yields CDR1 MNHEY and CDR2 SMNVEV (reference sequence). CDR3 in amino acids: CASSRGLPKNIQYF. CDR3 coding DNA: TGTGCCAGCAGCCGGGGGTTGCCTAAAAACATTCAGTACTTC.

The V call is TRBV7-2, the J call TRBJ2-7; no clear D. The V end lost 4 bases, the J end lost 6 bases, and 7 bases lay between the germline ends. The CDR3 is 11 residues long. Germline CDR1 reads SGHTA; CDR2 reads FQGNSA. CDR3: CASSSAGEQYF. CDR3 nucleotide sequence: TGTGCCAGCAGCTCCGCCGGCGAGCAGTACTTC.

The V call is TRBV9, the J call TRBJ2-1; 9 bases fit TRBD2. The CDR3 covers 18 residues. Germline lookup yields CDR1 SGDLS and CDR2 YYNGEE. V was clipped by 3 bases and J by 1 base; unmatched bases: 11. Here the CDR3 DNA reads TGTGCCAGCAGCGCGCCGCCGGGCGGGGGGGCGTCCTACAATGAGCAGTTCTTC. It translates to CASSAPPGGGASYNEQFF.

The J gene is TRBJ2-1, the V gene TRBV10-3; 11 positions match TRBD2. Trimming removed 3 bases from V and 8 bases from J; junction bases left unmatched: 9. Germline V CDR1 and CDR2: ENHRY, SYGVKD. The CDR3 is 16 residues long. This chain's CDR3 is CAISELSGRAGDEQFF. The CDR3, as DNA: TGTGCCATCAGTGAACTTAGCGGGAGGGCAGGGGATGAGCAGTTCTTC.

The CDR3 sequence is CASSLQTYGNTIYF. Here the CDR3 DNA reads TGTGCCAGCAGCCTACAGACATATGGAAACACCATATATTTT. This sequence joins TRBV7-8 and TRBJ1-3; unclear D gene. V was cut by 5 bases and J by 3 bases, with 11 bases left in between. CDR1 and CDR2 from the germline V gene are SGHVS and FQNEAQ. The CDR3 covers 14 residues. Full variable domain (remainder filled in from reference TRBV7-8 and TRBJ1-3): GAGVSQSPRYKVAKRGQDVALRCDPISGHVSLFWYQQALGQGPEFLTYFQNEAQLDKSGLPSDRFFAERPEGSVSTLKIQRTQQEDSAVYLCASSLQTYGNTIYFGEGSWLTVV.

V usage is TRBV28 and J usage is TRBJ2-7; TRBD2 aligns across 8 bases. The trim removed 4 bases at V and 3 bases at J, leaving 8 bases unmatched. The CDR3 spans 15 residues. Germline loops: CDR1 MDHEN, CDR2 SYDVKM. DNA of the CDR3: TGTGCCAGCAGTTCCGGGGGGGCCGATCTCTACGAGCAGTACTTC. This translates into CASSSGGADLYEQYF.

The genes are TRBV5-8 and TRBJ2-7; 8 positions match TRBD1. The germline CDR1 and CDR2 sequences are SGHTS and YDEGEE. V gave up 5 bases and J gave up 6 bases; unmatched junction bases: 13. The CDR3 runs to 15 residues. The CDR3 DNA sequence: TGTGCCAGCAGGAAGGGACAGGCAAGCCTAGGCGAGCAGTACTTC. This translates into CASRKGQASLGEQYF.

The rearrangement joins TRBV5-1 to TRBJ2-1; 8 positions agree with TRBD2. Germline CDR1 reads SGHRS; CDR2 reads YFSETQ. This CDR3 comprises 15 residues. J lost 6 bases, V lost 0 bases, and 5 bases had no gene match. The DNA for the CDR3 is TGCGCCAGCAGCTTGGCCGCGACTAGCGCCAATGAGCAGTTCTTC. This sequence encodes CASSLAATSANEQFF.

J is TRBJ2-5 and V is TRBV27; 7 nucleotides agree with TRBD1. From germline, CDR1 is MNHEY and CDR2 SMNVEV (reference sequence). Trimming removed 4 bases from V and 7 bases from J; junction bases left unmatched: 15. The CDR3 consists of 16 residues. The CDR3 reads CASSYTFQGVRATQYF. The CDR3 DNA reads TGTGCCAGCAGTTACACTTTTCAGGGGGTGCGCGCGACCCAGTACTTC.

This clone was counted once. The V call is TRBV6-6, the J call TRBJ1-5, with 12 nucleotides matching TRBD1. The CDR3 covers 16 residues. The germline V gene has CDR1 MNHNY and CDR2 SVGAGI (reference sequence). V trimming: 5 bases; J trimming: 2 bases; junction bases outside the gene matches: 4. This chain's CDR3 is CASSQGQGAGNQPQHF. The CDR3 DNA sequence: TGTGCCAGCAGTCAGGGACAGGGGGCAGGCAATCAGCCCCAGCATTTT.

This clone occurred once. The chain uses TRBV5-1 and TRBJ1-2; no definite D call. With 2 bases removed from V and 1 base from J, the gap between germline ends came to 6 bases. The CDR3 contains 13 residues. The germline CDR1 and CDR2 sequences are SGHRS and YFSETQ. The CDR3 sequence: CASSFLLNYGYTF. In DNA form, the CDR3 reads TGCGCCAGCAGCTTTCTCCTTAACTATGGCTACACCTTC.

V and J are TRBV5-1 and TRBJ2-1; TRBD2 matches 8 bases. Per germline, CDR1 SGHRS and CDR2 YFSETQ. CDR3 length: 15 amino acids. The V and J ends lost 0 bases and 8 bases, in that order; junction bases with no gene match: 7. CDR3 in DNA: TGCGCCAGCAGCTTGGCGGGAGGGCCTTCCGATGAGCAGTTCTTC. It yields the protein CASSLAGGPSDEQFF.

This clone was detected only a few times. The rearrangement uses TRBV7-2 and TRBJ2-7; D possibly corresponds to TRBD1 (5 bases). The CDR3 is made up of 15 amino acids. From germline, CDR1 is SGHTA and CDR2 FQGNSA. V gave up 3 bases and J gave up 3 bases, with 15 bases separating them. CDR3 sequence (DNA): TGTGCCAGCAGCTTTTCTCAGGGCTTCTTCTACGAGCAGTACTTC. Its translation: CASSFSQGFFYEQYF.

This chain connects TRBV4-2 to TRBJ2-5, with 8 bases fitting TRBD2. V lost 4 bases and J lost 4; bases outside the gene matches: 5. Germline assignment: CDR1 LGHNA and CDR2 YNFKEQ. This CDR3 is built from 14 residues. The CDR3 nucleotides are TGTGCCAGCAGCCTGGGACTAGTCGGAGAGACCCAGTACTTC. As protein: CASSLGLVGETQYF.